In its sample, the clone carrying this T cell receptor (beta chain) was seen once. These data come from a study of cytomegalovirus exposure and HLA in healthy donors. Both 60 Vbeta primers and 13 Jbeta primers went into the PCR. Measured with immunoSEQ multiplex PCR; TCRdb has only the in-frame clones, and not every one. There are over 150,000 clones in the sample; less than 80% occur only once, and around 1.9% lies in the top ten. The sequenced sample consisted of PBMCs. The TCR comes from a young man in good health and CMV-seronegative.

CDR3 nucleotide sequence: TGTGCCAGCAGCTTAGGGGCAGAGACCCAGTACTTC. Its protein product is CASSLGAETQYF. The rearrangement links TRBV13 to TRBJ2-5; D unresolved. V dropped 0 bases and J dropped 4 bases, with 3 bases sitting between them. The germline V gene has CDR1 PRHDT and CDR2 FYEKMQ (reference sequence). This CDR3 has 12 amino acids.